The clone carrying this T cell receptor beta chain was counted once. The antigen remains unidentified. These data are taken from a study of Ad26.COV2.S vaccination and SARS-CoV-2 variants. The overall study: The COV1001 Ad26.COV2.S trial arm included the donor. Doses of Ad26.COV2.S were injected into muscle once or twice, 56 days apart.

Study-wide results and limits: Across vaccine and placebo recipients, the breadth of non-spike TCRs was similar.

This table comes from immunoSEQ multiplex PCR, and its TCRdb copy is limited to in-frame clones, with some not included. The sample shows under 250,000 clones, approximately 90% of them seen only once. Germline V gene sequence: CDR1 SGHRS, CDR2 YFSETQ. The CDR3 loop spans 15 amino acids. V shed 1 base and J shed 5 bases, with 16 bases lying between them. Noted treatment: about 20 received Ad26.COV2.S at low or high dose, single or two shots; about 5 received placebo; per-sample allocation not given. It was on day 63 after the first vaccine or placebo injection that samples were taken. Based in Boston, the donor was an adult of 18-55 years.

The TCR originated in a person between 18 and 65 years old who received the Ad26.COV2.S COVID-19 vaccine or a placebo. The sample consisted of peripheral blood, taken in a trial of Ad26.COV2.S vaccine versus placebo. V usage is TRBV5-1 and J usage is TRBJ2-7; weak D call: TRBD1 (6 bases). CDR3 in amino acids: CASSLQSGAPHEQYF. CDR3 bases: TGCGCCAGCAGCTTGCAGTCAGGGGCCCCCCACGAGCAGTACTTC.